The source of this T cell receptor beta chain is a study of Graves' ophthalmopathy and Graves' hyperthyroidism. The authors amplified TCR beta CDR3 regions, and they did so from RNA transcripts for repertoire sequencing. HTBI primers were employed in first-round RT-PCR, then a second-round multiplex PCR followed. TCRdb reanalysed the multiplex PCR reads using MiXCR and keeps one entry per CDR3 protein. The data show 600,000 to 950,000 distinct CDR3 sequences, 40% seen once. The authors diagnosed from clinical symptoms, serum thyroxine, TRAb, thyroid ultrasound and orbital computed tomography. Someone took the PBMCs out of about 10 ml of fresh peripheral blood. Findings and caveats of the study: Blood contained most expanded thyroid clonotypes exceeding 0.001 frequency. An 81.08% specificity and about 90% sensitivity were achieved by a 13-signature model that separated ophthalmopathy from stable hyperthyroidism.

Turning to this clonotype: Antigen unknown. One end of the junction does not line up with germline, which may come from a read error.

Germline values: CDR1 ENHRY, CDR2 SYGVKD. The CDR3 totals 15 residues. The sequenced sample consisted of peripheral blood. The TCR comes from an adult man with Graves' ophthalmopathy. The chain combines TRBV10-3 with TRBJ1-2, with D possibly being TRBD1 (6 bases). The CDR3 protein is CASSYLKQGNYGYTF. CDR3 nucleotide sequence: TGTGCCAGCAGTTACCTTAAACAGGGAAACTATGGCTACACCTTC.